This T cell receptor (beta chain) was sequenced in a study of OX40 agonist ivuxolimab in advanced cancers. The germline CDR1 and CDR2 sequences are LNHDA and SQIVND (reference sequence). Trimming removed 4 bases at V and 7 bases at J, with 10 bases between. This CDR3 has 13 residues. This clone was seen more than once but under ten times. Only in-frame clones appear in the TCRdb table, and some are missing; sequencing was by immunoSEQ multiplex PCR. In the table there are 78,000 or so clones, roughly 90% of which are singletons. The sequencing used CD4+ or CD8+ T cells sorted from blood, collected in a trial of the OX40 agonist ivuxolimab. The sequence was collected from an adult with an advanced solid tumor such as melanoma, head and neck, liver or kidney cancer. The chain links TRBV19 to TRBJ2-2; D is uncertain. DNA for the CDR3: TGTGCCAGTAGTACTCCCCCCGGCGGGGAGCTGTTTTTT. Its translation: CASSTPPGGELFF.